Listed below are T cell receptor beta chains from one sample, sequenced in a study of cytomegalovirus exposure and HLA in healthy donors. Data came from immunoSEQ multiplex PCR; TCRdb stores just in-frame clones and leaves some out. The sample records some 330,000 clones, 75% to 90% being singletons. Input material: PBMCs. Source of these receptors: a woman younger than 35 in good health and CMV-seronegative. CDR3s include the opening cysteine and the closing phenylalanine or tryptophan. Size is stated for part of the rows, as once, few or many counts, or as a class when the clone is expanded.

cdr3_aa: CASSLVREATGELFF; j_call: TRBJ2-2; clone_size: -; v_call: TRBV4-3
cdr3_aa: CASSPGRVGGYTF; j_call: TRBJ1-2; clone_size: -; v_call: TRBV28
cdr3_aa: CASSVDWDNGNEQYF; j_call: TRBJ2-7; clone_size: -; v_call: TRBV6-1
cdr3_aa: CAARDREGYGYTF; j_call: TRBJ1-2; clone_size: few; v_call: TRBV27
cdr3_aa: CASSLSGQGSSGNTIYF; j_call: TRBJ1-3; clone_size: -; v_call: TRBV27
cdr3_aa: CSVEPSRTGELFF; j_call: TRBJ2-2; clone_size: -; v_call: TRBV29-1
cdr3_aa: CASSVAGREETQYF; j_call: TRBJ2-5; clone_size: -; v_call: TRBV9
cdr3_aa: CASSLRRRFNEQFF; j_call: TRBJ2-1; clone_size: -; v_call: TRBV13
cdr3_aa: CASSEAETNGYTF; j_call: TRBJ1-2; clone_size: -; v_call: TRBV2
cdr3_aa: CASSRGQGAWGAFTDTQYF; j_call: TRBJ2-3; clone_size: once; v_call: TRBV5-1
cdr3_aa: CASRLGAGELFF; j_call: TRBJ2-2; clone_size: -; v_call: TRBV11-1
cdr3_aa: CASSPEGEVNTEAFF; j_call: TRBJ1-1; clone_size: -; v_call: TRBV5-4
cdr3_aa: CASSSGTGRGYTF; j_call: TRBJ1-2; clone_size: -; v_call: TRBV7-9
cdr3_aa: CASSFLGGEDYGYTF; j_call: TRBJ1-2; clone_size: -; v_call: TRBV7-9
cdr3_aa: CASSFLPATVSTDTQYF; j_call: TRBJ2-3; clone_size: -; v_call: TRBV5-1
cdr3_aa: CASSQGGEDTGELFF; j_call: TRBJ2-2; clone_size: few; v_call: TRBV14
cdr3_aa: CAWSAAGRLNTEAFF; j_call: TRBJ1-1; clone_size: -; v_call: TRBV30
cdr3_aa: CASSSGTETYEQYF; j_call: TRBJ2-7; clone_size: few; v_call: TRBV5-1
cdr3_aa: CASSLLGTNEKLFF; j_call: TRBJ1-4; clone_size: few; v_call: TRBV27
cdr3_aa: CASSPTPGTGTYEQYF; j_call: TRBJ2-7; clone_size: -; v_call: TRBV5-4
cdr3_aa: CASCRHGGSGGEQYF; j_call: TRBJ2-7; clone_size: -; v_call: TRBV5-4
cdr3_aa: CASSPLGEGSYNEQFF; j_call: TRBJ2-1; clone_size: -; v_call: TRBV27
cdr3_aa: CASSSGLASETQYF; j_call: TRBJ2-5; clone_size: -; v_call: TRBV11-2
cdr3_aa: CASSHSSRDRPPNYGYTF; j_call: TRBJ1-2; clone_size: -; v_call: TRBV23-1
cdr3_aa: CASMRGGRQPQHF; j_call: TRBJ1-5; clone_size: -; v_call: TRBV2
cdr3_aa: CASSVVGSQVGYTF; j_call: TRBJ1-2; clone_size: once; v_call: TRBV9
cdr3_aa: CASSFSGGEGMEQYF; j_call: TRBJ2-7; clone_size: -; v_call: TRBV5-1
cdr3_aa: CASSGSQGHSGNTIYF; j_call: TRBJ1-3; clone_size: -; v_call: TRBV6-1
cdr3_aa: CASSFRQGNTEAFF; j_call: TRBJ1-1; clone_size: -; v_call: TRBV5-6
cdr3_aa: CATLRGTGAYEQYF; j_call: TRBJ2-7; clone_size: -; v_call: TRBV6-1
cdr3_aa: CASSESGRGKDTQYF; j_call: TRBJ2-3; clone_size: -; v_call: TRBV2
cdr3_aa: CASSPNPAGLAGKTYEQYF; j_call: TRBJ2-7; clone_size: -; v_call: TRBV18
cdr3_aa: CASSIGAGGAPGNEQFF; j_call: TRBJ2-1; clone_size: -; v_call: TRBV19
cdr3_aa: CASSQEGGVTPVSSYNEQFF; j_call: TRBJ2-1; clone_size: -; v_call: TRBV7-8
cdr3_aa: CASSFAESTDTQYF; j_call: TRBJ2-3; clone_size: -; v_call: TRBV28
cdr3_aa: CASSPRRGTNEQFF; j_call: TRBJ2-1; clone_size: once; v_call: TRBV6-5
cdr3_aa: CASSRWGQVAGELFF; j_call: TRBJ2-2; clone_size: -; v_call: TRBV27
cdr3_aa: CASSHGQGGSETQYF; j_call: TRBJ2-5; clone_size: -; v_call: TRBV5-1
cdr3_aa: CSVTVYSSNTEAFF; j_call: TRBJ1-1; clone_size: -; v_call: TRBV29-1
cdr3_aa: CASVQVNTGELFF; j_call: TRBJ2-2; clone_size: -; v_call: TRBV6-5
cdr3_aa: CASSPRLGTSAGDEQFF; j_call: TRBJ2-1; clone_size: -; v_call: TRBV4-3
cdr3_aa: CASHQGNEAFF; j_call: TRBJ1-1; clone_size: few; v_call: TRBV19
cdr3_aa: CAARTSGSSDTGELFF; j_call: TRBJ2-2; clone_size: -; v_call: TRBV25-1
cdr3_aa: CASSLLAVWNTGELFF; j_call: TRBJ2-2; clone_size: -; v_call: TRBV18
cdr3_aa: CAWSPGGRETQYF; j_call: TRBJ2-5; clone_size: few; v_call: TRBV30
cdr3_aa: CASSEGLAGLSSYEQYF; j_call: TRBJ2-7; clone_size: -; v_call: TRBV6-1
cdr3_aa: CASSLSEGLVAGELFF; j_call: TRBJ2-2; clone_size: -; v_call: TRBV7-2
cdr3_aa: CASSQDEASGRNEQFF; j_call: TRBJ2-1; clone_size: few; v_call: TRBV4-2
cdr3_aa: CSSPGDSNRREAFF; j_call: TRBJ1-1; clone_size: -; v_call: TRBV29-1
cdr3_aa: CASSVGGSRSYEQYF; j_call: TRBJ2-7; clone_size: -; v_call: TRBV9
cdr3_aa: CASSPGTGGAENEQFF; j_call: TRBJ2-1; clone_size: once; v_call: TRBV4-3
cdr3_aa: CASRPAGSYEQYF; j_call: TRBJ2-7; clone_size: -; v_call: TRBV27
cdr3_aa: CAWSSGASYNEQFF; j_call: TRBJ2-1; clone_size: -; v_call: TRBV30